This T cell receptor beta chain was recovered during a study of T cells in Graves' hyperthyroidism and ophthalmopathy. Exclusions: uncontrolled infection, other autoimmune disease, pregnancy, lactation. Study-wide results and limits: Peripheral blood also featured most of the thyroid clonotypes expanded above 0.001. Ophthalmopathy stood apart from stable hyperthyroidism in a 13 V-J model.

CDR3 size: 19 residues. The V segment lost 0 bases and the J segment 4 bases; nucleotides outside the gene matches: 16. Germline V gives CDR1 MNHNY, CDR2 SVGAGI (reference sequence). TCR beta CDR3 regions were amplified from RNA transcripts. Initially, a first-round RT-PCR of the TCR CDR3 employed the HTBI primer set. MiXCR, run by TCRdb on the multiplex PCR reads, gives a single entry per CDR3 protein. The table records roughly 750,000 distinct CDR3 sequences, 16% of them present only once. As concerns this clonotype: Its specificity is not known.

Source material: blood. The TCR originated in a man aged 18 to 35 with Graves' hyperthyroidism. The chain couples TRBV6-6 to TRBJ1-2; 8 nucleotides line up with TRBD1. The CDR3 DNA follows: TGTGCCAGCAGTTACTCAGGGGGGACAGGCACTCCCTCTCCCTATGGCTACACCTTC. Amino acid sequence: CASSYSGGTGTPSPYGYTF.